These 18 T cell receptor beta chains came from one sample sequenced in a study of T cell responses to AZD1222 COVID-19 vaccine (dated by TCRdb to 2020 to 2023). The time point label corresponds to: about 28 days (+/-7) after the second vaccine dose. The protocol used for the library was the immunoSEQ multiplex PCR assay. The table comes from immuneACCESS by way of TCRdb, which keeps in-frame sequences with V and J called. Part of the clones is missing from these tables; in studies checked, under half for an unresolved V gene and the rest for unknown reasons. The sample table shows tens of thousands of clones, and 75% to 85% are seen once. Of the sample, roughly an eighth falls within the top ten clones. The input for sequencing was peripheral blood, taken 28 days after the second AZD1222 dose. These receptors originate from an adult who received the AZD1222 COVID-19 vaccine.

This clone was observed once. This sequence joins TRBV6-5 and TRBJ1-5; 7 nucleotides align to TRBD1. This CDR3 contains 14 residues. Germline loops: CDR1 MNHEY, CDR2 SVGAGI. J lost 5 bases, V lost 6 bases, and 7 bases had no gene match. Here the CDR3 reads CASRTGQLDQPQHF. Here the CDR3 DNA reads TGTGCCAGCAGGACGGGACAGTTAGATCAGCCCCAGCATTTT.

This clone has more than one count but fewer than ten. J is TRBJ1-1 and V is TRBV5-4; D is undetermined. The CDR3 covers 13 residues. In germline, CDR1 is SGHNT, CDR2 YYREEE (reference sequence). Trimming took 1 base from V and 7 from J, leaving 11 bases between them. In DNA, the CDR3 is TGTGCCAGCAGCTTGTCGGGTGGGATTGAAGCTTTCTTT. It codes for CASSLSGGIEAFF.

The V and J genes are TRBV3-1 (or the pseudogene TRBV3-2) and TRBJ2-3; 9 positions match TRBD1. Germline trimming cut 0 bases from V and 3 bases from J; bases unmatched to any gene: 4. This CDR3 is built from 16 residues. The V gene's germline CDR1 is LGHDT and CDR2 YNNKEL (reference sequence). The CDR3 nucleotides read TGTGCCAGCAGCCAAGATAGGGACAGGGAAACAGATACGCAGTATTTT. It codes for CASSQDRDRETDTQYF.

CDR3 region: CASSIAGGNTREQETQYF. CDR3 coding DNA: TGTGCCAGTAGTATAGCGGGGGGGAATACCCGGGAGCAAGAGACCCAGTACTTC. The V call is TRBV19, the J call TRBJ2-5; 8 bases line up with TRBD2. Per the germline V gene, CDR1 is LNHDA and CDR2 is SQIVND (reference sequence). Trimming cost V 1 base and J 2 bases; bases outside gene matches: 12. The CDR3 is made up of 18 amino acids.

This chain uses TRBV30 with TRBJ1-1; 9 bases line up with TRBD1. The trim removed 4 bases at V and 7 bases at J, leaving 10 bases unmatched. The CDR3 contains 14 residues. Per the germline V gene, CDR1 is GTSNPN and CDR2 is SVGIG (reference sequence). CDR3: CAWIAWDRAFEAFF. CDR3 bases: TGTGCCTGGATCGCTTGGGACAGGGCCTTTGAAGCTTTCTTT.

This clone showed up just a few times. V and J are TRBV30 and TRBJ2-5; D assignment may be TRBD1 or TRBD2 (5 bases each). This CDR3 spans 14 amino acids. Trimming left V 0 bases short and J 4 bases short, with 12 bases between. Germline CDR1 is GTSNPN and CDR2 is SVGIG (reference sequence). CDR3 region: CAWSVWGTGETQYF. The CDR3 DNA is TGTGCCTGGAGTGTGTGGGGGACCGGAGAGACCCAGTACTTC.

The V gene is TRBV27, the J gene TRBJ1-4; no firm D call. Between the trimmed V and J ends, which lost 5 bases and 0 bases, there was a span of 10 bases. The CDR3 covers 15 residues. The germline CDR1 and CDR2 sequences are MNHEY and SMNVEV (reference sequence). The CDR3: CASSPTYATNEKLFF. For the CDR3, the DNA is TGTGCCAGCAGTCCCACGTACGCAACTAATGAAAAACTGTTTTTT. Based on the CDR3 plus reference TRBV27 and TRBJ1-4, the full variable domain is EAQVTQNPRYLITVTGKKLTVTCSQNMNHEYMSWYRQDPGLGLRQIYYSMNVEVTDKGDVPEGYKVSRKEKRNFPLILESPSPNQTSLYFCASSPTYATNEKLFFGSGTQLSVL.

The chain links TRBV4-1 to TRBJ1-1; D is perhaps TRBD1 (5 bases). CDR1 and CDR2 from the germline V gene are MGHRA and YSYEKL. The ends were cut back, 6 bases at V and 3 bases at J, with 17 bases in the middle. The CDR3 has 15 residues. The CDR3 DNA follows: TGCGCCAGCAGTCCCACCAGGGTTAGGTACACTGAAGCTTTCTTT. Residues: CASSPTRVRYTEAFF.

The gene calls are TRBV28 and TRBJ1-2; D not certain. CDR3 length: 12 amino acids. CDR1 and CDR2 from the germline V gene are MDHEN and SYDVKM. V lost 8 bases to trimming and J lost 6 bases, with 13 bases between them. In nucleotides, the CDR3 is TGTGCCAGCCCCGGGGTTTTAAATGGCTACACCTTC. It codes for CASPGVLNGYTF.

The V call is TRBV19, the J call TRBJ2-7; D uncertain. Germline CDR1 reads LNHDA; CDR2 reads SQIVND (reference sequence). CDR3 length equals 13 residues. V was clipped by 3 bases and J by 0 bases, with 6 bases between them. CDR3 coding DNA: TGTGCCAGTAGTATCAAGGGCTCCTACGAGCAGTACTTC. It translates to CASSIKGSYEQYF.

The chain recombines TRBV4-3 with TRBJ2-2; D possibly uses TRBD1 or TRBD2 (6 bases each). V lost 1 base to trimming and J lost 2 bases, with 8 bases between them. The CDR3 has 15 residues. Looked up from germline, CDR1 is LGHNA and CDR2 is YSLEER. For the CDR3, the DNA is TGCGCCAGCAGCCAAGGGGGGGCTAACACCGGGGAGCTGTTTTTT. Residues: CASSQGGANTGELFF.

This clone was seen just once. The chain links TRBV6-4 to TRBJ2-1, with 12 bases aligning to TRBD2. Germline V gene data show CDR1 as MRHNA and CDR2 as SNTAGT. With 0 bases clipped from V and 0 bases from J, the junction kept 9 bases outside the gene matches. The CDR3 is 20 residues long. CDR3 amino acids: CASSDSLSSGGAGSYNEQFF. For the CDR3, the DNA is TGTGCCAGCAGTGACTCTCTTTCTAGCGGGGGGGCCGGCTCCTACAATGAGCAGTTCTTC.

The chain recombines TRBV5-1 with TRBJ2-1; 9 positions agree with TRBD2. Looked up from germline, CDR1 is SGHRS and CDR2 is YFSETQ. The CDR3 extends over 15 amino acids. The trim removed 10 bases at V and 2 bases at J, leaving 10 bases unmatched. The CDR3 here is CAPRGGGATYNEQFF. DNA of the CDR3: TGCGCCCCCCGCGGCGGGGGGGCAACCTACAATGAGCAGTTCTTC.

The J gene is TRBJ2-2, the V gene TRBV13, with 11 bases matching TRBD2. Germline CDR1 and CDR2: PRHDT and FYEKMQ (reference sequence). The CDR3 runs 18 residues. J gave up 6 bases and V 3 bases, and 12 bases lay outside the gene matches. The CDR3 DNA sequence: TGTGCCAGCAGCTTCCCTAGCGGGGGGCTCGAACATTCCGGGGAGCTGTTTTTT. It specifies CASSFPSGGLEHSGELFF.

In this sample, this clone turned up a few times. The chain employs TRBV10-3 and TRBJ1-6; D is uncertain. This CDR3 has 13 residues. The germline V gene has CDR1 ENHRY and CDR2 SYGVKD. Deletions cut 0 bases from V and 13 bases from J, with 10 bases between. As DNA, the CDR3 is TGTGCCATCAGTGAGTCAAGCCTAGCGCCCCTCCACTTT. Encoded protein: CAISESSLAPLHF.

V is TRBV6-5 and J is TRBJ2-7; 10 bases line up with TRBD2. The V gene's germline CDR1 is MNHEY and CDR2 SVGAGI. The junction had 6 bases not matched to a gene; V was cut back by 0 bases and J by 4 bases. The CDR3 spans 16 residues. The CDR3 DNA sequence: TGTGCCAGCAGTTACTCGGCTAGCGGGGGACTATACGAGCAGTACTTC. Translated: CASSYSASGGLYEQYF.

Only a few counts were recorded for this clone. The chain links TRBV15 to TRBJ2-7; 12 bases fit TRBD2. V dropped 0 bases and J dropped 3; count of bases not matched to a gene: 9. This CDR3 has 18 residues. Germline V gives CDR1 LNHNV, CDR2 YYDKDF (reference sequence). CDR3 DNA sequence: TGTGCCACCAGCAGAGATCCCCGACTAGCGGGGGCCTACTACGAGCAGTACTTC. Encoded protein: CATSRDPRLAGAYYEQYF.

This chain uses TRBV6-5 with TRBJ1-4; D perhaps matches TRBD1 (6 bases). Trimming stripped 2 bases from V and 5 bases from J, with 12 bases between. The CDR3 has 15 amino acids. Germline loops: CDR1 MNHEY, CDR2 SVGAGI. As DNA, the CDR3 is TGTGCCAGCAGTTACGGGGGCGGATACAATGAAAAACTGTTTTTT. Translation: CASSYGGGYNEKLFF.